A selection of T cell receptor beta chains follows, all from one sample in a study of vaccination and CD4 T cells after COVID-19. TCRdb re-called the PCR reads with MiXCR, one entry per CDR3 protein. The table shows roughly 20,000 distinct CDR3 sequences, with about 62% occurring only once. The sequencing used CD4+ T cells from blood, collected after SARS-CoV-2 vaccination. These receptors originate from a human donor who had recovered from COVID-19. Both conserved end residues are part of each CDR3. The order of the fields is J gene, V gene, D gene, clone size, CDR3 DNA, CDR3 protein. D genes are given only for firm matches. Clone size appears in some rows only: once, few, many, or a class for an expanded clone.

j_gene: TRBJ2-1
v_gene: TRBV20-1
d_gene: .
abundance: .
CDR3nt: TGCAGTGCTAGAGTTGCGGGGGCGGGGAATGAGCAGTTCTTC
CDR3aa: CSARVAGAGNEQFF

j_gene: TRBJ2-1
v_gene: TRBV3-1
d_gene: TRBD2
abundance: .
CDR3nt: TGTGCCAGCAGCCAGACTCCGGCCGGGACTAGCCGAGTCGACAATGAGCAGTTCTTC
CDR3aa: CASSQTPAGTSRVDNEQFF

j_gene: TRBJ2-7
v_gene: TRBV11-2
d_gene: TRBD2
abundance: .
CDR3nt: TGTGCCAGCAGCTTTGGGACTAGCGGCTACGAGCAGTACTTC
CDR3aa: CASSFGTSGYEQYF

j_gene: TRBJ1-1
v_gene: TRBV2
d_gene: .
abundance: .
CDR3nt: TGTGCCAGCTCGTCTAACACTGAAGCTTTCTTT
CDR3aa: CASSSNTEAFF

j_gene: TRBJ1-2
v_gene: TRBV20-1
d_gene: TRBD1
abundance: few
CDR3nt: TGCAGTGCTCGACACCGGGACAGCTATGGCTACACCTTC
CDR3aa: CSARHRDSYGYTF

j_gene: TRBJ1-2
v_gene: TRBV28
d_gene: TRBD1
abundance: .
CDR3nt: TGTGCCAGCAGTCTAGGGACAGTATATGGCTACACCTTC
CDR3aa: CASSLGTVYGYTF

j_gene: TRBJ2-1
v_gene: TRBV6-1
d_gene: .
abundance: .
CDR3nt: TGTGCCAGCAGCTGGGGACCTCAGCGTCTATCCTACAATGAGCAGTTCTTC
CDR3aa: CASSWGPQRLSYNEQFF

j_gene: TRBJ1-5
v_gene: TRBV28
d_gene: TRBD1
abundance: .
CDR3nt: TGTGCCAGCAGTATAAACCTGATCCGGGGACAGAAAGGCCAGCATTTT
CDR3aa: CASSINLIRGQKGQHF

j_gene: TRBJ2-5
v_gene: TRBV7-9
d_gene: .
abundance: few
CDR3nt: TGTGCCAGCAGCTTAACCTGGGGGTCGGAGGAGACCCAGTACTTC
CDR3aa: CASSLTWGSEETQYF

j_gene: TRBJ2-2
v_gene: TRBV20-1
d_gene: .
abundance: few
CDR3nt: TGCAGTGCTAGAAAGAGGGGTCACGGGGAGCTGTTTTTT
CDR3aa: CSARKRGHGELFF

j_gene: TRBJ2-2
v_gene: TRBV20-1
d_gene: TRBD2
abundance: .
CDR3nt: TGCAGTGCTAGAAAGGGTAGCGGGAGAGATAGGACCGGGGAGCTGTTTTTT
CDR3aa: CSARKGSGRDRTGELFF

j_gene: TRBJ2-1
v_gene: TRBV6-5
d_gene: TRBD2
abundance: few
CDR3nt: TGTGCCAGCAGATACGTAGCGGGAGTGGATGAGCAGTTCTTC
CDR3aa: CASRYVAGVDEQFF

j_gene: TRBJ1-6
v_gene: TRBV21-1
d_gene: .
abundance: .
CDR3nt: TGTGCCAGCAGCAAAAGCGCCCCCCGGTCGAGCTCCTATAATTCACCCCTCCACTTT
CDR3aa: CASSKSAPRSSSYNSPLHF

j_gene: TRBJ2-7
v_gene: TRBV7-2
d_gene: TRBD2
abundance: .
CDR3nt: TGTGCCAGCAGCACACGGACTAGCGGGAGTCAGCTCGAGCAGTACTTC
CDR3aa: CASSTRTSGSQLEQYF

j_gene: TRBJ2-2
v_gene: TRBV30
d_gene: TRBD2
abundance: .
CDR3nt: TGTGCCTGGAGTCGACTAGCGGGAGTCACCGGGGAGCTGTTTTTT
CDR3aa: CAWSRLAGVTGELFF

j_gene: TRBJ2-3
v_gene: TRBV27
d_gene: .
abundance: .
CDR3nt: TGTGCCAGCAGTTTATCGAACGGGGGAGGCACAGATACGCAGTATTTT
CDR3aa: CASSLSNGGGTDTQYF

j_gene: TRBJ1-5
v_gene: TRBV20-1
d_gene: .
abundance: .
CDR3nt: TGCAGTGCTCACCCCCCAGGGGGCAATCAGCCCCAGCATTTT
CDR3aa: CSAHPPGGNQPQHF

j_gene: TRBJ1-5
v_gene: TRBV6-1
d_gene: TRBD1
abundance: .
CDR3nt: TGTGCCAGCAGTGAATTCTGGCAGGGGGATCAGCCCCAGCATTTT
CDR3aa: CASSEFWQGDQPQHF

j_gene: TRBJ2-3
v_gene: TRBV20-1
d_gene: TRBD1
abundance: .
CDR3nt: TGCAGTGCATCGGACAGGGGGCTCACAGATACGCAGTATTTT
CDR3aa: CSASDRGLTDTQYF

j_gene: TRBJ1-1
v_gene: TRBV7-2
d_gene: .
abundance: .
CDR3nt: TGTGCCAGCAGCTTTCGGGGGGCCCCGTGGGCTTTCTTT
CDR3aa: CASSFRGAPWAFF

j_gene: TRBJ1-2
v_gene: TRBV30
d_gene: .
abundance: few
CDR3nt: TGTGCCTGGAGTGTAAATGGGCGGAACTATGGCTACACCTTC
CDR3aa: CAWSVNGRNYGYTF

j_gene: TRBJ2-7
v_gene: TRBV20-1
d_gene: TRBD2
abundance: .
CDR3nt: TGCAGTGCTAGAGATGTAGCGGGAGTACAGTACGAGCAGTACTTC
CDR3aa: CSARDVAGVQYEQYF

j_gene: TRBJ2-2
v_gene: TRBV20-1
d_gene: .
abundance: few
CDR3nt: TGCAGTGCTAGTACGGGAGAGAGGACCGGGGAGCTGTTTTTT
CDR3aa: CSASTGERTGELFF

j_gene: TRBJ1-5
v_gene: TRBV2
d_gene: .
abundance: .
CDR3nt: TGTGCCAGCAGCGACTCCAGGGTTCAGCCCCAGCATTTT
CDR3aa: CASSDSRVQPQHF

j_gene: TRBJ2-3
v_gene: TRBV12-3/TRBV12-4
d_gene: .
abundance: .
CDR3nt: TGTGCCAGCAGAAACAGGGTTGGACCTTTCGCGCAGTATTTT
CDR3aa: CASRNRVGPFAQYF

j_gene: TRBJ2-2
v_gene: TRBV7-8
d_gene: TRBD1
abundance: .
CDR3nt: TGTGCCAGCAGTGGACAGGGGGCTGTCACCGGGGAGCTGTTTTTT
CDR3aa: CASSGQGAVTGELFF

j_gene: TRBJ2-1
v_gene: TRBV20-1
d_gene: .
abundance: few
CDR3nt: TGCAGTGCTAGTCAGGACTCCTACAATGAGCAGTTCTTC
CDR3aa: CSASQDSYNEQFF

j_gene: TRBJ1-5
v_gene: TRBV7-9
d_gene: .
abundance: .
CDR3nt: TGTGCCAGCAGCCCCCCTGGGGGACCCCCTGGCAATCAGCCCCAGCATTTT
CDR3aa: CASSPPGGPPGNQPQHF

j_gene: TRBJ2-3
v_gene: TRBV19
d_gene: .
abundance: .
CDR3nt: TGTGCCAGTAGTCCCACCGGGAGAGCGGCCTCCACAGATACGCAGTATTTT
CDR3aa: CASSPTGRAASTDTQYF

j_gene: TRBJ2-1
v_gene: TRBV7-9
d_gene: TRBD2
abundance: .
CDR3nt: TGTGCCAGCAGCTCGAGACTAGCGGGAGGGCCCTACAATGAGCAGTTCTTC
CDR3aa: CASSSRLAGGPYNEQFF

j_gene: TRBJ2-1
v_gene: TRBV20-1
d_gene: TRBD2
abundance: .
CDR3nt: TGCAGTGCTAGGGCGGGAGGTACCTACAATGAGCAGTTCTTC
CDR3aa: CSARAGGTYNEQFF

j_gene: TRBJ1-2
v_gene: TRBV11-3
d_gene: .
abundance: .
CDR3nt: TGTGCCAGCAGCTTAGCCAGTTACACCTTC
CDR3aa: CASSLASYTF

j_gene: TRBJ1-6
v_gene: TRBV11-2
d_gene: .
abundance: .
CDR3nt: TGTGCCAGCAGCTTAGCAATGGGCTCCTATAATTCACCCCTCCACTTT
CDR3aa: CASSLAMGSYNSPLHF

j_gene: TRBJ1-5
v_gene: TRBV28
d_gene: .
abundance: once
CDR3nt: TGTGCCAGCAGTACATTCGGGGAGCATCAGCCCCAGCATTTT
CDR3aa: CASSTFGEHQPQHF

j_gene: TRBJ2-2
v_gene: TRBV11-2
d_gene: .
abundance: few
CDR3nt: TGTGCCAGCAGCCTACTGACTGGTCGCCGGGGCGGGGAGCTGTTTTTT
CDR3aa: CASSLLTGRRGGELFF

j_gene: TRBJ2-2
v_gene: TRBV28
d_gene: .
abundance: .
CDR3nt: TGTGCCAGCAGTTTTAGTGCAGGGAACACCGGGGAGCTGTTTTTT
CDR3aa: CASSFSAGNTGELFF

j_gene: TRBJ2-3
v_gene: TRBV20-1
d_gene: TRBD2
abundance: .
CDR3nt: TGCAGTGCTAGAGATTGGGCTAGCGGGAGTTGGGCAGATACGCAGTATTTT
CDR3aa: CSARDWASGSWADTQYF

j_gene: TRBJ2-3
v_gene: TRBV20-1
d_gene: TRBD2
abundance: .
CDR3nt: TGCAGTGCTAGAGATCACCTAGCGGCTAGCACAGATACGCAGTATTTT
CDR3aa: CSARDHLAASTDTQYF

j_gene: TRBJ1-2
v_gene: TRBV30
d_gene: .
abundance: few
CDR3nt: TGTGCCTGGAGTGCCCTCTGGCGGGCAAGCTACACCTTC
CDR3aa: CAWSALWRASYTF

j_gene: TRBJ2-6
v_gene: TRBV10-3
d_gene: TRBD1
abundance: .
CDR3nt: TGTGCCATCAGTGTCGGGACAGCCAACTCTGGGGCCAACGTCCTGACTTTC
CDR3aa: CAISVGTANSGANVLTF

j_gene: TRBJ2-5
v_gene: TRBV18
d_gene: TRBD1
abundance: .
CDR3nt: TGTGCCAGCTCAGAGACAGGGTGGGAGACCCAGTACTTC
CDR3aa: CASSETGWETQYF

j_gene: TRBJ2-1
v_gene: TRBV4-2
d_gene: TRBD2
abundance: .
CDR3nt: TGTGCCAGCAGCCAAGATGGACTAGCCAGCAGGGAGCAGTTCTTC
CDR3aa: CASSQDGLASREQFF

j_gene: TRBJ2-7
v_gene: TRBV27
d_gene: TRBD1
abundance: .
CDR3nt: TGTGCCAGCAGTTTATCGACAGGGGCGTACTACGAGCAGTACTTC
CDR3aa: CASSLSTGAYYEQYF

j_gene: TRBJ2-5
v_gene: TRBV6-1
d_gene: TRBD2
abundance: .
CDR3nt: TGTGCCAGCAGTAGCGGGAGACACATAGAGACCCAGTACTTC
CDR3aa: CASSSGRHIETQYF

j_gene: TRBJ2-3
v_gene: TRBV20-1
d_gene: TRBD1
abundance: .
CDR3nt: TGCAGTGCTAGAGATGGGGGACAGGGCGACACAGATACGCAGTATTTT
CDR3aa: CSARDGGQGDTDTQYF

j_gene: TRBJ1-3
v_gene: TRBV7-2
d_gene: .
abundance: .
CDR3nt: TGTGCCAGCAGCCTACAGGCTCCGGAAGACACCATATATTTT
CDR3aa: CASSLQAPEDTIYF

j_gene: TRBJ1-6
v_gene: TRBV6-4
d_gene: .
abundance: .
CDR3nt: TGTGCCAGCAGTTCGACAGTTAATTCACCCCTCCACTTT
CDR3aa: CASSSTVNSPLHF

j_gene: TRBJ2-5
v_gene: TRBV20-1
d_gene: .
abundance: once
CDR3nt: TGCAGTGCTACGCCGGGCCTCCAAGAGACCCAGTACTTC
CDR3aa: CSATPGLQETQYF

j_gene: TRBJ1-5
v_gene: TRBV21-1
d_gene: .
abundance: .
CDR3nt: TGTGCCAGCAGCAAAGACCCGCTACTTCGAGGACAGGTCTGGTCCCCCGATCAGCCCCAGCATTTT
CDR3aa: CASSKDPLLRGQVWSPDQPQHF

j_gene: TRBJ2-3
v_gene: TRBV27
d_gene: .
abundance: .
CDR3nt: TGTGCCAGCAGTTCCACCCCTAGTCGCACAGATACGCAGTATTTT
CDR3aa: CASSSTPSRTDTQYF

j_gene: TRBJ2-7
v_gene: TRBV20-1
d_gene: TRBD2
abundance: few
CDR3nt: TGCAGTGCTAGGGGAGCGGGAGAGCTTCCCTACGAGCAGTACTTC
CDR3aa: CSARGAGELPYEQYF

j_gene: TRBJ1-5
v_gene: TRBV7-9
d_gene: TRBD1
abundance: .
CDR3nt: TGTGCCAGCAGCCCAACCGGACAGGGAACCGATCAGCCCCAGCATTTT
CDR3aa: CASSPTGQGTDQPQHF

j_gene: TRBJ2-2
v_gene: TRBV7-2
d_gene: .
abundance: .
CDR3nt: TGTGCCCTCCGGGGTGGTCGGAACACCGGGGAGCTGTTTTTT
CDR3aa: CALRGGRNTGELFF

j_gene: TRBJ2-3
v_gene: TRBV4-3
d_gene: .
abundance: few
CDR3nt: TGCGCCAGCAGCCAAGTCGGGACCCGTCGGGCAGATACGCAGTATTTT
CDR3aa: CASSQVGTRRADTQYF

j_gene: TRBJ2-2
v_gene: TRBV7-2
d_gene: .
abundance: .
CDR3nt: TGTGCCAGCAGCCCCAACCCGATCGGGACCGGGGAGCTGTTTTTT
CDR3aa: CASSPNPIGTGELFF

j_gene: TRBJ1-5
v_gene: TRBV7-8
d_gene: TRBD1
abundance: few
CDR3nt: TGTGCCAGCAGCCCGCCCGACAGGGTAGTTCAGCCCCAGCATTTT
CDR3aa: CASSPPDRVVQPQHF

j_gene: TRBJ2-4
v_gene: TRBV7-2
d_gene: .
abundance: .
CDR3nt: TGTGCCAGCAGCCCTAACGTGGGAGCAAACATTCAGTACTTC
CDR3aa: CASSPNVGANIQYF